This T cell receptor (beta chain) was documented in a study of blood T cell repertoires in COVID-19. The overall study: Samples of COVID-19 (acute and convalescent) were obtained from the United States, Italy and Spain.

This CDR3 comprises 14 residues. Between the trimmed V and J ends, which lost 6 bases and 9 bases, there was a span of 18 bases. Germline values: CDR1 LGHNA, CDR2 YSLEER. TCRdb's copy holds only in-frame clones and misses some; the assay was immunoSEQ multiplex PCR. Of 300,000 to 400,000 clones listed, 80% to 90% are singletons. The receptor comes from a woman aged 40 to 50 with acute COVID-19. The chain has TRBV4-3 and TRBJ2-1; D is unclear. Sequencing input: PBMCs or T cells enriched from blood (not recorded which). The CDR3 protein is CASRLGSQASEQFF. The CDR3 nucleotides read TGCGCCAGCAGACTCGGATCACAAGCGAGTGAGCAGTTCTTC.